One and the same sample provided the 23 T cell receptor beta chains below, sequenced in a study of regulatory T cells in long-lasting Graves disease (dated by TCRdb to the early 2020s). Libraries were made using multiplex PCR. TCRdb shows the sequencer as Illumina HiSeq 4000. To build TCR beta libraries, CDR3 regions were amplified by Arm-PCR using iRepertoire HTBI primers. Clones were called with MiXCR by TCRdb after fastp trimmed the public reads at Q25, and only in-frame beta chains were retained. All rows with the same CDR3 protein become a single entry with the most common DNA and genes. This sample lists fewer than 500,000 distinct CDR3 sequences; around 15% were detected once. The ten largest clones capture 12% of the sample. Taken with the paper, the label for time point translates to: newly diagnosed GD, antithyroid drugs for less than 3 months. For both TCR sequencing and RNA sequencing, RNA was extracted from PBMCs using TRIzol.

This sample also appeared in a second study, on T cells in Graves' hyperthyroidism and ophthalmopathy.

The input for sequencing was peripheral blood mononuclear cells (PBMCs), taken at new diagnosis, from a patient treated with antithyroid drugs. Receptor source: a man aged 40-49 years with Graves disease. Donor details come from another sample of the same person, matched by shared clones.

This clonotype was seen at least ten times. The chain uses TRBV7-3 and TRBJ2-1, with TRBD1 matching 7 bases. CDR3 length equals 15 residues. V lost 3 bases and J lost 3; bases outside the gene matches: 5. Germline loops: CDR1 SGHTA, CDR2 FQGTGA. In DNA, the CDR3 is TGTGCCAGCAGCTTGGACAGGAACTTCTACAATGAGCAGTTCTTC. As protein: CASSLDRNFYNEQFF.

This clonotype appeared many times. This rearrangement joins TRBV5-4 to TRBJ2-7, with D perhaps matching TRBD1 (5 bases). The germline CDR1 and CDR2 sequences are SGHNT and YYREEE (reference sequence). V lost 4 bases to trimming and J lost 2 bases, with 13 bases between them. This CDR3 region has 14 residues. DNA of the CDR3: TGTGCCAGCAGCATCGACAGCTTTCCCTACGAGCAGTACTTC. Translation gives CASSIDSFPYEQYF.

This clonotype was seen a few times. The J gene is TRBJ1-5, the V gene TRBV14, with D hard to call. The CDR3 has 13 amino acids. The V end was cut by 3 bases, the J end by 9 bases, with 12 bases between. The germline gives CDR1 SGHDN, CDR2 FVKESK. For the CDR3, the DNA is TGTGCCAGCAGCCAGTACGGATCAGGGCCCCAGCATTTT. Encoded protein: CASSQYGSGPQHF.

This rearrangement joins TRBV29-1 to TRBJ1-2; 7 nucleotides match TRBD1. Looked up from germline, CDR1 is SQVTM and CDR2 is ANQGSEA. V was pared by 5 bases and J by 4 bases, with 10 bases of the junction left unmatched. The CDR3 length is 14 residues. The DNA for the CDR3 is TGCAGCGTTCCTAGGAATCGACAGGGCTATGGCTACACCTTC. Its protein product is CSVPRNRQGYGYTF.

The rearrangement joins TRBV18 to TRBJ2-7; D call uncertain. Trimming shortened V by 3 bases and J by 3 bases, and 9 bases separated the two germline ends. This CDR3 region has 13 residues. The germline V gene encodes CDR1 KGHSH and CDR2 LQKENI. This CDR3 reads CASSPQTNYEQYF. The CDR3 DNA reads as TGTGCCAGCTCACCTCAAACTAACTACGAGCAGTACTTC.

At least ten counts were recorded for this clonotype. The J gene is TRBJ2-7, the V gene TRBV11-2, with a possible D match to TRBD2 (6 bases). The length of the CDR3 is 14 residues. CDR1 is SGHAT and CDR2 is FQNNGV in the germline V gene. V was shortened by 1 base and J by 3 bases, with 10 bases between the two germline ends. The CDR3 protein is CASSLVDYSYEQYF. CDR3 sequence (DNA): TGTGCCAGCAGCTTAGTGGACTATAGCTACGAGCAGTACTTC.

V usage is TRBV7-2 and J usage is TRBJ2-1; a possible D gene is TRBD1 (6 bases). CDR1 and CDR2 from the germline V gene are SGHTA and FQGNSA. Trimming removed 0 bases from V and 0 bases from J, with 9 bases in between. CDR3 length: 16 amino acids. This CDR3 reads CASSLAQGFSYNEQFF. The DNA of the CDR3 is TGTGCCAGCAGCTTAGCACAGGGTTTCTCCTACAATGAGCAGTTCTTC.

At least ten counts were recorded for this clonotype. The V call is TRBV20-1, the J call TRBJ1-5; 8 nucleotides agree with TRBD1. The CDR3 covers 15 residues. V lost 3 bases, J lost 6 bases, and 10 bases stayed unmatched. Germline V gene sequence: CDR1 DFQATT, CDR2 SNEGSKA (reference sequence). The CDR3 DNA reads as TGCAGTGCTAGGGCCGCGGACAGGGAGTTTCAGCCCCAGCATTTT. Amino acids: CSARAADREFQPQHF.

This clonotype was picked up many times. The chain uses TRBV7-2 and TRBJ2-7; D not certain. The CDR3 has 13 residues. Germline V gene lookup returns CDR1 SGHTA and CDR2 FQGNSA. V was clipped by 6 bases and J by 2 bases, with 11 bases between them. The CDR3 spells CASRKTATYEQYF. DNA for the CDR3: TGTGCCAGCAGAAAAACAGCGACCTACGAGCAGTACTTC.

As concerns this clonotype: A much more abundant neighbour one base away suggests this may be a read error. This chain connects TRBV6-5 to TRBJ2-1; D is unclear. The CDR3 is 15 residues long. The V gene lost 3 bases and the J gene lost 5 bases, with 14 bases spanning the gap. Germline V gene lookup returns CDR1 MNHEY and CDR2 SVGAGI. CDR3: CASSYSRTDHNEQFF. Here the CDR3 DNA reads TGTGCCAGCAGTTATTCGAGGACCGACCACAATGAGCAGTTCTTC.

This clonotype has ten or more counts. The chain employs TRBV18 and TRBJ2-7, with D perhaps TRBD1 (5 bases). Between the trimmed V and J ends, which lost 2 bases and 1 base, there was a span of 9 bases. Germline V gives CDR1 KGHSH, CDR2 LQKENI. This CDR3 region has 14 residues. The CDR3 reads CASSPSGASYEQYF. CDR3 nucleotide sequence: TGTGCCAGCTCACCAAGTGGGGCGTCCTACGAGCAGTACTTC.

The chain joins TRBV6-5 to TRBJ2-5; tentatively, D is TRBD1 or TRBD2 (5 bases each). The germline V gene encodes CDR1 MNHEY and CDR2 SVGAGI. V was trimmed by 2 bases and J by 2 bases, leaving 12 bases between them. CDR3 length equals 15 residues. CDR3 coding DNA: TGTGCCAGCAGTTACCCAGATTGGGGGCAAGAGACCCAGTACTTC. Translated: CASSYPDWGQETQYF.

This clonotype was detected a few times. This chain links TRBV29-1 with TRBJ2-5; D gene uncertain. Germline values: CDR1 SQVTM, CDR2 ANQGSEA. The V end was cut by 1 base, the J end by 2 bases, with 11 bases between. The CDR3 has 14 amino acids. The CDR3 coding sequence is TGCAGCGTTGAAGGGGTTAATAGACAAGAGACCCAGTACTTC. Protein: CSVEGVNRQETQYF.

Note on this clonotype: A much larger clone differs by one base, so this may be a read error. The chain is built from TRBV5-1 and TRBJ2-5, with 9 bases lining up with TRBD1. Germline CDR1 and CDR2: SGHRS and YFSETQ. The CDR3 covers 16 residues. The CDR3 DNA follows: TGCGCCAGCAGCCGAACGACAGGGGGTATCTACAATGAGCAGCTCTTC. Amino acids: CASSRTTGGIYNEQLF.

Notes on this clonotype: This sequence may be a read error, since a much larger clone differs from it by one base. This chain joins TRBV18 and TRBJ2-7; TRBD1 agrees at 8 bases. The germline V gene encodes CDR1 KGHSH and CDR2 LQKENI. The CDR3 is 13 amino acids. In DNA, the CDR3 is TGTGCCGGCTCACTGACAGGGGCCGCCGAGCAGTACTTC. It encodes CAGSLTGAAEQYF.

This clonotype was observed a few times. V and J are TRBV27 and TRBJ1-1; D perhaps matches TRBD1 (5 bases). The CDR3 extends over 15 amino acids. Germline V lookup: CDR1 MNHEY, CDR2 SMNVEV (reference sequence). Trimming left V 3 bases short and J 4 bases short, with 15 bases between. CDR3 residues: CASSLRDDRRTEAFF. Here the CDR3 DNA reads TGTGCCAGCAGTTTGAGAGATGACAGACGCACTGAAGCTTTCTTT.

The sample holds many counts of this clonotype. The rearrangement joins TRBV5-1 to TRBJ1-1, with D unresolved. V lost 4 bases and J 5 bases, leaving 15 bases between the germline ends. Germline V lookup: CDR1 SGHRS, CDR2 YFSETQ. The CDR3 extends over 14 amino acids. The CDR3 DNA sequence: TGCGCCAGCAGCCATGACACCTATGGGACTGAAGCTTTCTTT. Its translation: CASSHDTYGTEAFF.

In its sample, this clonotype was seen many times. V gene TRBV2 combines with J gene TRBJ2-7; 7 positions agree with TRBD2. Germline assignment: CDR1 SNHLY and CDR2 FYNNEI. Trimming removed 5 bases from V and 4 bases from J; junction bases left unmatched: 5. The CDR3 runs to 13 residues. The CDR3 region has the DNA TGTGCCAGCAGTATCGAGCGGGAATACGAGCAGTACTTC. It specifies CASSIEREYEQYF.

This clonotype appeared a few times. This chain links TRBV19 with TRBJ2-7; 10 positions match TRBD2. CDR3 size: 13 residues. CDR1 is LNHDA and CDR2 is SQIVND in the germline V gene (reference sequence). J lost 5 bases, V lost 5 bases, and 3 bases had no gene match. In nucleotides, the CDR3 is TGTGCCAGTAGTCTAGCGGGAGTCGACGAGCAGTACTTC. Amino acids: CASSLAGVDEQYF.

CDR3 nucleotides: TGTGCCAGCATCGACATACCAGGCGGCGGGGAGCTGTTTTTT. Protein: CASIDIPGGGELFF. The rearrangement links TRBV6-1 to TRBJ2-2; D not certain. The CDR3 contains 14 residues. Deletions cut 7 bases from V and 7 bases from J, with 16 bases between. Per the germline V gene, CDR1 is MNHNS and CDR2 is SASEGT.

The chain is built from TRBV27 and TRBJ2-1, with TRBD1 identical over 8 bases. CDR3 size: 14 residues. V shed 5 bases, J shed 8 bases, and the junction held 8 bases outside the gene matches. Germline V gene data show CDR1 as MNHEY and CDR2 as SMNVEV (reference sequence). CDR3 coding DNA: TGTGCCAGCAGTATAACAGGGGGTAGGGATGAGCAGTTCTTC. Amino acid sequence: CASSITGGRDEQFF.

For this clonotype: A much larger clone differs from this one at a single base, so this may be a read error. The chain uses TRBV11-1 and TRBJ2-1, with D perhaps matching TRBD2 (5 bases). This CDR3 has 14 amino acids. Germline V gene data show CDR1 as SGHAT and CDR2 as FQDESV (reference sequence). The CDR3 region is CASSSRGPYNEQSF. CDR3 nucleotides: TGTGCCAGCAGCTCCCGCGGGCCCTACAATGAGCAGTCCTTC.

This clonotype showed up many times. The chain couples TRBV6-2 or TRBV6-3 to TRBJ2-5; D may be TRBD1 (5 bases). Germline-derived CDR1 and CDR2 are MNHEY and SVGEGT. The CDR3 has 15 amino acids. The germline V and J ends were trimmed by 4 bases and 4 bases, with 16 bases remaining between them. CDR3 sequence reads: CASSSHIRGGETQYF. CDR3 bases: TGTGCCAGCAGTTCGCATATAAGGGGCGGAGAGACCCAGTACTTC.